Listed below are T cell receptor beta chains from one sample, sequenced in a study of blood T cell repertoires in COVID-19. Profiled with immunoSEQ multiplex PCR; TCRdb holds only in-frame clones, not every one. The data show 150,000 or so clones, with 80% to 85% seen just once and 12% to 15% held by the top ten. The material sequenced was peripheral blood. These receptors were obtained from a young man with active or convalescent COVID-19. The CDR3 runs from the conserved cysteine through the conserved F or W. Size values are once, few and many counts, or a class for expanded clones, and some rows have none.

CASSPPTGTAFF	12	NA	TRBV11-2	TRBJ1-1
CASSLAGNYEQYF	13	NA	TRBV5-1	TRBJ2-7
CASSLDLAGEYEQYF	15	NA	TRBV7-2	TRBJ2-7
CASSLYGGNQPQHF	14	NA	TRBV5-6	TRBJ1-5
CASSQIVADEKLFF	14	NA	TRBV4-1	TRBJ1-4
CASSQDRGETQYF	13	few	TRBV7-3	TRBJ2-5
CASSLVSANTGELFF	15	many	TRBV7-8	TRBJ2-2
CSVGTSGRGMRSLETQYF	18	NA	TRBV29-1	TRBJ2-5
CASSQDKNTEAFF	13	NA	TRBV4-1	TRBJ1-1
CASSLAGGNQPQHF	14	NA	TRBV7-9	TRBJ1-5
CATSREAGGPKDEQFF	16	NA	TRBV15	TRBJ2-1